The rows below give T cell receptor beta chains drawn from one sample of a study of blood T cell repertoires in COVID-19. Sequenced by immunoSEQ multiplex PCR; TCRdb stores in-frame clones only, minus some. Of under 300,000 clones detected, roughly 84% appear once; the ten largest clones hold approximately 6.6%. The specimen was PBMCs or T cells enriched from blood (not recorded which). These receptors all stem from a woman aged 50 to 60 who had been exposed to COVID-19. Both conserved end residues are part of each CDR3. D genes are given only for firm matches. Size values are once, few and many counts, or a class for expanded clones, and some rows have none.

clone size: once
D gene: TRBD1
V gene: TRBV9
J gene: TRBJ2-7
CDR3 protein: CASSVGTGGEQYF
CDR3 DNA: TGTGCCAGCAGCGTGGGGACAGGGGGCGAGCAGTACTTC

clone size: few
D gene: TRBD1
V gene: TRBV19
J gene: TRBJ1-2
CDR3 protein: CASSPGTGNYGYTF
CDR3 DNA: TGTGCCAGTAGTCCCGGGACAGGGAACTATGGCTACACCTTC

clone size: .
D gene: .
V gene: TRBV3-1/TRBV3-2
J gene: TRBJ1-2
CDR3 protein: CASSPSPQGLRGYTF
CDR3 DNA: TGTGCCAGCAGCCCCTCCCCACAGGGCCTTAGGGGCTACACCTTC

clone size: .
D gene: .
V gene: TRBV12-3/TRBV12-4
J gene: TRBJ1-1
CDR3 protein: CASSSTARTEAFF
CDR3 DNA: TGTGCCAGCAGCTCAACTGCGCGCACTGAAGCTTTCTTT

clone size: .
D gene: TRBD2
V gene: TRBV11-3
J gene: TRBJ2-2
CDR3 protein: CASSLGGGGHTGELFF
CDR3 DNA: TGTGCCAGCAGCTTAGGGGGCGGGGGTCACACCGGGGAGCTGTTTTTT

clone size: .
D gene: .
V gene: TRBV11-2
J gene: TRBJ1-2
CDR3 protein: CASSSSDSYGYTF
CDR3 DNA: TGTGCCAGCAGCTCCTCGGACAGCTATGGCTACACCTTC

clone size: .
D gene: .
V gene: TRBV12-3/TRBV12-4
J gene: TRBJ1-1
CDR3 protein: CASSYLGEAFF
CDR3 DNA: TGTGCCAGCAGTTATCTCGGGGAAGCTTTCTTT

clone size: few
D gene: .
V gene: TRBV6-4
J gene: TRBJ2-3
CDR3 protein: CASSRGTTSTDTQYF
CDR3 DNA: TGTGCCAGCAGTCGCGGAACCACTAGCACAGATACGCAGTATTTT

clone size: few
D gene: .
V gene: TRBV19
J gene: TRBJ1-2
CDR3 protein: CASNLNRNHGYTF
CDR3 DNA: TGTGCCAGTAACCTAAACAGAAACCATGGCTACACCTTC

clone size: .
D gene: TRBD1
V gene: TRBV4-3
J gene: TRBJ1-2
CDR3 protein: CASSQVPGTGVHGYTF
CDR3 DNA: TGCGCCAGCAGCCAAGTCCCAGGGACAGGGGTCCATGGCTACACCTTC

clone size: .
D gene: .
V gene: TRBV3-1/TRBV3-2
J gene: TRBJ1-4
CDR3 protein: CASSQDGGFGEKLFF
CDR3 DNA: TGTGCCAGCAGCCAAGATGGCGGGTTCGGAGAAAAACTGTTTTTT

clone size: once
D gene: .
V gene: TRBV24-1
J gene: TRBJ1-2
CDR3 protein: CATSDSGRWTF
CDR3 DNA: TGTGCCACCAGTGATTCGGGGAGGTGGACCTTC

clone size: .
D gene: TRBD1
V gene: TRBV6-5
J gene: TRBJ2-1
CDR3 protein: CASSTVQGAYEQFF
CDR3 DNA: TGTGCCAGCAGTACTGTCCAGGGGGCGTATGAGCAGTTCTTC

clone size: .
D gene: TRBD1
V gene: TRBV5-6
J gene: TRBJ2-3
CDR3 protein: CASSTRTGGLGDTQYF
CDR3 DNA: TGTGCCAGCAGCACGAGGACAGGGGGCTTAGGAGATACGCAGTATTTT

clone size: .
D gene: TRBD1
V gene: TRBV15
J gene: TRBJ1-2
CDR3 protein: CATSRDRTYGYTF
CDR3 DNA: TGTGCCACCAGCAGGGACAGGACCTATGGCTACACCTTC

clone size: .
D gene: .
V gene: TRBV7-9
J gene: TRBJ1-1
CDR3 protein: CASSRGSENTEAFF
CDR3 DNA: TGTGCCAGCAGCAGAGGGTCGGAAAACACTGAAGCTTTCTTT

clone size: few
D gene: .
V gene: TRBV27
J gene: TRBJ1-1
CDR3 protein: CASSLGGRRDKAFF
CDR3 DNA: TGTGCCAGCAGTTTGGGGGGGAGGAGGGATAAAGCTTTCTTT

clone size: .
D gene: .
V gene: TRBV5-1
J gene: TRBJ1-1
CDR3 protein: CASSLRGRGWLGMNTEAFF
CDR3 DNA: TGCGCCAGCAGCTTGAGGGGGAGGGGATGGTTGGGGATGAACACTGAAGCTTTCTTT

clone size: .
D gene: .
V gene: TRBV29-1
J gene: TRBJ1-2
CDR3 protein: CSARVNYGYTF
CDR3 DNA: TGCAGCGCCAGGGTCAACTATGGCTACACCTTC

clone size: once
D gene: TRBD1
V gene: TRBV7-2
J gene: TRBJ1-1
CDR3 protein: CASSFGETGTALTEAFF
CDR3 DNA: TGTGCCAGCAGCTTTGGCGAAACCGGGACAGCCTTGACTGAAGCTTTCTTT

clone size: .
D gene: TRBD1
V gene: TRBV2
J gene: TRBJ1-2
CDR3 protein: CASSLPGQDYGYTF
CDR3 DNA: TGTGCCAGCAGCCTCCCGGGACAGGACTATGGCTACACCTTC

clone size: .
D gene: TRBD1
V gene: TRBV19
J gene: TRBJ2-1
CDR3 protein: CASSATGQFSYNEQFF
CDR3 DNA: TGTGCCAGTAGTGCGACGGGACAGTTCTCCTACAATGAGCAGTTCTTC

clone size: .
D gene: .
V gene: TRBV7-2
J gene: TRBJ2-7
CDR3 protein: CASSWGRNQQGGYEQYF
CDR3 DNA: TGTGCCAGCAGCTGGGGGCGTAACCAGCAGGGCGGCTACGAGCAGTACTTC

clone size: .
D gene: TRBD1
V gene: TRBV4-1
J gene: TRBJ1-1
CDR3 protein: CASSPRMGQRDTEAFF
CDR3 DNA: TGCGCCAGCAGCCCGAGGATGGGACAGCGAGACACTGAAGCTTTCTTT

clone size: .
D gene: .
V gene: TRBV7-3
J gene: TRBJ2-3
CDR3 protein: CASSRTNTDTQYF
CDR3 DNA: TGTGCCAGCAGCAGGACTAACACAGATACGCAGTATTTT

clone size: .
D gene: .
V gene: TRBV5-1
J gene: TRBJ2-5
CDR3 protein: CASSFGGSGWAQETQYF
CDR3 DNA: TGCGCCAGCAGCTTTGGTGGTTCGGGGTGGGCCCAAGAGACCCAGTACTTC

clone size: .
D gene: .
V gene: TRBV2
J gene: TRBJ1-1
CDR3 protein: CARGEGDTEAFF
CDR3 DNA: TGTGCCAGAGGCGAAGGGGACACTGAAGCTTTCTTT

clone size: .
D gene: .
V gene: TRBV11-2
J gene: TRBJ2-3
CDR3 protein: CASSLRGTTDTQYF
CDR3 DNA: TGTGCCAGCAGCTTGCGGGGTACCACAGATACGCAGTATTTT

clone size: .
D gene: .
V gene: TRBV6-2/TRBV6-3
J gene: TRBJ2-3
CDR3 protein: CASSDQGFTDTQYF
CDR3 DNA: TGTGCCAGCAGTGACCAGGGTTTCACAGATACGCAGTATTTT

clone size: .
D gene: .
V gene: TRBV28
J gene: TRBJ1-1
CDR3 protein: CASSLRSEAFF
CDR3 DNA: TGTGCCAGCAGTTTGAGGAGTGAAGCTTTCTTT

clone size: once
D gene: TRBD2
V gene: TRBV7-3
J gene: TRBJ2-5
CDR3 protein: CASSSKVVGGGHQETQYF
CDR3 DNA: TGTGCCAGCAGCTCCAAGGTCGTTGGCGGGGGGCACCAAGAGACCCAGTACTTC

clone size: .
D gene: .
V gene: TRBV12-3/TRBV12-4
J gene: TRBJ1-2
CDR3 protein: CASSLGQARGYTF
CDR3 DNA: TGTGCCAGCAGTTTGGGGCAGGCGCGTGGCTACACCTTC

clone size: few
D gene: .
V gene: TRBV6-2/TRBV6-3
J gene: TRBJ1-6
CDR3 protein: CASSYPPRVSSPLHF
CDR3 DNA: TGTGCCAGCAGTTACCCGCCCAGGGTTAGTTCACCCCTCCACTTT

clone size: .
D gene: TRBD1
V gene: TRBV28
J gene: TRBJ1-2
CDR3 protein: CASLLQGGYGYTF
CDR3 DNA: TGTGCCAGCCTACTACAGGGGGGCTATGGCTACACCTTC

clone size: .
D gene: .
V gene: TRBV2
J gene: TRBJ1-5
CDR3 protein: CASSEGGGNQPQHF
CDR3 DNA: TGTGCCAGCAGTGAGGGCGGGGGCAATCAGCCCCAGCATTTT

clone size: .
D gene: TRBD1
V gene: TRBV19
J gene: TRBJ2-3
CDR3 protein: CASSSPDRGTDTQYF
CDR3 DNA: TGTGCCAGTAGTTCACCGGACAGGGGCACAGATACGCAGTATTTT

clone size: .
D gene: .
V gene: TRBV7-6
J gene: TRBJ1-5
CDR3 protein: CASSLGPGVNQPQHF
CDR3 DNA: TGTGCCAGCAGCTTGGGGCCAGGGGTGAATCAGCCCCAGCATTTT

clone size: once
D gene: TRBD1
V gene: TRBV19
J gene: TRBJ1-5
CDR3 protein: CASSPSGQFSNQPQHF
CDR3 DNA: TGTGCCAGTAGTCCATCGGGACAGTTTAGCAATCAGCCCCAGCATTTT

clone size: .
D gene: TRBD2
V gene: TRBV3-1/TRBV3-2
J gene: TRBJ2-5
CDR3 protein: CASSQDHSSGGAYQETQYF
CDR3 DNA: TGTGCCAGCAGCCAAGATCATTCTAGCGGGGGGGCCTACCAAGAGACCCAGTACTTC

clone size: .
D gene: .
V gene: TRBV5-5
J gene: TRBJ2-7
CDR3 protein: CASSLGSKLYEQYF
CDR3 DNA: TGTGCCAGCAGCTTGGGGTCCAAGCTGTACGAGCAGTACTTC

clone size: few
D gene: .
V gene: TRBV18
J gene: TRBJ2-2
CDR3 protein: CASSPSGKNTGELFF
CDR3 DNA: TGTGCCAGCTCACCGTCAGGAAAGAACACCGGGGAGCTGTTTTTT

clone size: .
D gene: TRBD1
V gene: TRBV29-1
J gene: TRBJ1-4
CDR3 protein: CSVQGGRGVTNEKLFF
CDR3 DNA: TGCAGCGTCCAGGGGGGTAGGGGAGTAACTAATGAAAAACTGTTTTTT

clone size: .
D gene: .
V gene: TRBV6-1
J gene: TRBJ1-1
CDR3 protein: CASSQAVSTEAFF
CDR3 DNA: TGTGCCAGCAGTCAAGCCGTGAGCACTGAAGCTTTCTTT

clone size: .
D gene: TRBD1
V gene: TRBV19
J gene: TRBJ1-1
CDR3 protein: CASRQVWGGQEAEAFF
CDR3 DNA: TGTGCCAGTAGGCAGGTATGGGGGGGACAGGAGGCTGAAGCTTTCTTT

clone size: .
D gene: TRBD2
V gene: TRBV27
J gene: TRBJ2-7
CDR3 protein: CASSLAGAGPSYEQYF
CDR3 DNA: TGTGCCAGCAGTTTGGCGGGAGCGGGGCCTTCCTACGAGCAGTACTTC

clone size: .
D gene: .
V gene: TRBV21-1
J gene: TRBJ2-7
CDR3 protein: CASSPWTGFTYEQYF
CDR3 DNA: TGTGCCAGCAGCCCTTGGACAGGGTTTACCTACGAGCAGTACTTC

clone size: .
D gene: .
V gene: TRBV29-1
J gene: TRBJ1-1
CDR3 protein: CSVDPTRRGTEAFF
CDR3 DNA: TGCAGCGTTGATCCAACGCGCAGGGGTACTGAAGCTTTCTTT

clone size: .
D gene: .
V gene: TRBV7-9
J gene: TRBJ1-2
CDR3 protein: CASSPTGNYGYTF
CDR3 DNA: TGTGCCAGCAGCCCTACAGGGAACTATGGCTACACCTTC

clone size: few
D gene: .
V gene: TRBV12-2
J gene: TRBJ1-1
CDR3 protein: CASRLKRRTEVYTEAFF
CDR3 DNA: TGTGCAAGTCGCTTGAAACGGAGGACAGAAGTTTATACTGAAGCTTTCTTT

clone size: .
D gene: .
V gene: TRBV27
J gene: TRBJ1-2
CDR3 protein: CASSLSRANYGYTF
CDR3 DNA: TGTGCCAGCAGTCTCTCCCGAGCTAACTATGGCTACACCTTC

clone size: .
D gene: TRBD1
V gene: TRBV27
J gene: TRBJ1-2
CDR3 protein: CASSPSDRGYANYGYTF
CDR3 DNA: TGTGCCAGCAGTCCCTCGGACAGGGGATATGCTAACTATGGCTACACCTTC

clone size: .
D gene: TRBD1
V gene: TRBV3-1/TRBV3-2
J gene: TRBJ2-2
CDR3 protein: CASRSTGAPGELFF
CDR3 DNA: TGTGCCAGCAGGTCTACAGGGGCGCCCGGGGAGCTGTTTTTT

clone size: once
D gene: TRBD2
V gene: TRBV5-4
J gene: TRBJ2-5
CDR3 protein: CASKTSGTQETQYF
CDR3 DNA: TGTGCCAGCAAGACTAGCGGAACCCAGGAGACCCAGTACTTC

clone size: .
D gene: .
V gene: TRBV5-6
J gene: TRBJ2-4
CDR3 protein: CASSLGGQLAKNIQYF
CDR3 DNA: TGTGCCAGCAGCTTAGGAGGGCAGCTAGCCAAAAACATTCAGTACTTC